One and the same sample provided the 7 T cell receptor beta chains below, sequenced in a study of T-cell reconstitution after alpha-beta-depleted transplantation in children (dated by TCRdb to 2015 to 2016). The library came from PCR. This sample was sequenced with an Illumina HiSeq 2500. TCR library preparation used molecular barcoding, with unique molecular identifiers applied to normalize quantification of the TCRbeta repertoire. TCRdb reanalyzed the raw reads on its own, using fastp at Q25 for trimming and MiXCR for clone calling, and kept in-frame beta chains. Each CDR3 protein gets just one entry, which takes the most common genes and DNA from the rows behind it. Counted in this sample were fewer than 120,000 distinct CDR3 sequences; 10% of them appeared once. Clones ranked in the top ten supply approximately 7.6% of the sample. The sequencing here drew on PBMCs from the stem cell graft donor, taken from the stem cell graft. The source of these receptors is a human donor who donated a stem cell graft to a child with acute lymphoblastic leukemia.

There are many counts of this clonotype. V gene TRBV27 combines with J gene TRBJ1-2; D unresolved. The CDR3 has 12 amino acids. Per the germline V gene, CDR1 is MNHEY and CDR2 is SMNVEV (reference sequence). V was cut by 8 bases and J by 4 bases, with 11 bases left in between. DNA of the CDR3: TGTGCCAGCCGTCGGGAGGGCTATGGCTACACCTTC. It yields the protein CASRREGYGYTF.

In regard to this clonotype: A clone one base away is much larger, so this may be a read error. This chain uses TRBV12-3 or TRBV12-4 with TRBJ2-5, with D tentatively TRBD2 (6 bases). Trimming took 4 bases from V and 4 from J, leaving 19 bases between them. The CDR3 totals 16 residues. This chain's CDR3 is CASSSPVTSGRETQYF. CDR3 in DNA: TGTGCCAGCAGTTCCCCGGTGACTAGTGGTCGAGAGACCCAGTACTTC.

This clonotype was found many times. The chain carries TRBV20-1 and TRBJ1-5; D might be TRBD1 (6 bases). Trimming stripped 4 bases from V and 3 bases from J, with 10 bases between. The length of the CDR3 is 13 residues. Germline V gene lookup returns CDR1 DFQATT and CDR2 SNEGSKA (reference sequence). The CDR3 is CSATQGPNQPQHF. The CDR3 DNA reads TGCAGTGCTACACAGGGCCCCAATCAGCCCCAGCATTTT.

The sample holds many counts of this clonotype. This chain joins TRBV30 and TRBJ2-1; the D call may be TRBD1 or TRBD2 (6 bases each). The CDR3 has 15 residues. Germline-derived CDR1 and CDR2 are GTSNPN and SVGIG (reference sequence). V shed 0 bases and J shed 6 bases, with 15 bases lying between them. CDR3 in DNA: TGTGCCTGGAGTGTGGTCGGGGGCGCCGGCAATGAGCAGTTCTTC. Its translation: CAWSVVGGAGNEQFF. The entire variable domain, with the rest obtained from reference TRBV30 and TRBJ2-1, is as follows: SQTIHQWPATLVQPVGSPLSLECTVEGTSNPNLYWYRQAAGRGLQLLFYSVGIGQISSEVPQNLSASRPQDRQFILSSKKLLLSDSGFYLCAWSVVGGAGNEQFFGPGTRLTVL.

This clonotype appeared many times. This chain uses TRBV7-2 with TRBJ1-3, with no clear D. The CDR3 runs 16 residues. Trimming left V 5 bases short and J 3 bases short, with 17 bases between. Germline V gives CDR1 SGHTA, CDR2 FQGNSA. The CDR3 loop is CASSIQSATLGNTIYF. CDR3 sequence (DNA): TGTGCCAGCAGCATCCAATCAGCGACACTTGGAAACACCATATATTTT. The variable domain in full, completed from reference TRBV7-2 and TRBJ1-3, reads GAGVSQSPSNKVTEKGKDVELRCDPISGHTALYWYRQSLGQGLEFLIYFQGNSAPDKSGLPSDRFSAERTGGSVSTLTIQRTQQEDSAVYLCASSIQSATLGNTIYFGEGSWLTVV.

This clonotype was seen ten or more times. The chain links TRBV12-3 or TRBV12-4 to TRBJ2-1, with a possible D match to TRBD1 (6 bases). The ends were cut back, 0 bases at V and 3 bases at J, with 12 bases in the middle. CDR3 length equals 16 residues. CDR3 amino acids: CASSLARDRSYNEQFF. The CDR3 DNA reads TGTGCCAGCAGTTTAGCGCGAGACAGGAGCTACAATGAGCAGTTCTTC.

This clonotype occurred many times. The chain couples TRBV5-1 to TRBJ1-3, with D unresolved. This CDR3 spans 15 amino acids. V lost 0 bases and J 0 bases, leaving 7 bases between the germline ends. The germline CDR1 and CDR2 sequences are SGHRS and YFSETQ. As DNA, the CDR3 is TGCGCCAGCAGCTTGGATTCAGCCTCTGGAAACACCATATATTTT. It specifies CASSLDSASGNTIYF.